What follows are 7 T cell receptor beta chains derived from one specimen sequenced in a study of T cells in Graves' hyperthyroidism and ophthalmopathy. What was amplified from RNA transcripts were TCR beta CDR3 regions. An initial round of RT-PCR targeting the TCR CDR3 relied on the HTBI primer set. TCRdb processed the multiplex PCR reads anew with MiXCR; each CDR3 protein has one entry. The table shows approximately 710,000 distinct CDR3 sequences, with approximately 15% occurring only once. The sequencing sample was made of blood. Every receptor here comes from a man in his fifties or sixties with Graves' hyperthyroidism.

This clonotype was seen only a few times. The rearrangement joins TRBV2 to TRBJ1-4; D not resolved. The V gene lost 1 base and the J gene lost 10 bases, with 16 bases spanning the gap. The length of the CDR3 is 15 residues. Germline CDR1 is SNHLY and CDR2 is FYNNEI. The chain's CDR3 is CASSEEARTTGKLFF. In DNA, the CDR3 is TGTGCCAGCAGTGAAGAGGCGAGGACCACGGGAAAACTGTTTTTT.

The CDR3 DNA follows: TGTGCCAGCAGCCTAAGAGGGGTTTACGAGCAGTACTTC. It translates to CASSLRGVYEQYF. V gene TRBV3-1 combines with J gene TRBJ2-7; tentatively, D is TRBD1 or TRBD2 (5 bases each). Trimming took off 4 bases at V and 4 bases at J, with 11 bases between the two ends. Per the germline V gene, CDR1 is LGHDT and CDR2 is YNNKEL (reference sequence). The CDR3 totals 13 residues.

This clonotype was seen only once. A much larger clone differs from this one at a single base, so this may be a read error. The chain joins TRBV6-2 or TRBV6-3 to TRBJ1-1; 7 bases are shared with TRBD1. The germline gives CDR1 MNHEY, CDR2 SVGEGT. The CDR3 is 14 residues long. The CDR3 DNA is TGTGCCAGCAGTTACACAGGGGTGAACACTGAAGCTTTATTT. This sequence encodes CASSYTGVNTEALF.

This clonotype showed up many times. The chain uses TRBV20-1 and TRBJ2-2, with 8 positions matching TRBD2. The CDR3 is made up of 16 amino acids. Trimming removed 5 bases from V and 4 bases from J; junction bases left unmatched: 12. Germline V lookup: CDR1 DFQATT, CDR2 SNEGSKA (reference sequence). As DNA, the CDR3 is TGCAGTGCTTCCGGACTCGCGGGAGGTCGCACCGGGGAGCTGTTTTTT. Encoded protein: CSASGLAGGRTGELFF.

The V gene is TRBV19, the J gene TRBJ2-7; D unresolved. Germline CDR1 LNHDA, CDR2 SQIVND (reference sequence). CDR3 length equals 13 residues. V was trimmed by 5 bases and J by 3 bases, leaving 11 bases between them. The CDR3 DNA sequence: TGTGCCAGTAGTCCCACATTTCTCTACGAGCAGTACTTC. Protein: CASSPTFLYEQYF.

This clonotype has just a few counts. The chain has TRBV24-1 and TRBJ2-1; 12 nucleotides line up with TRBD2. With V trimmed by 1 base and J by 9 bases, 3 bases remained unmatched. This CDR3 region has 15 residues. CDR1 KGHDR and CDR2 SFDVKD come from the germline V gene. The CDR3 DNA reads as TGTGCCACCAGTGATTTATCTAGCGGGAGGGCTGAGCAGTTCTTC. It specifies CATSDLSSGRAEQFF.

In this sample, this clonotype turned up many times. The chain is built from TRBV6-5 and TRBJ2-2; 9 bases line up with TRBD2. Germline V CDR1 and CDR2: MNHEY, SVGAGI. CDR3 length: 17 amino acids. V gave up 0 bases and J gave up 6 bases; unmatched junction bases: 8. The CDR3 DNA is TGTGCCAGCAGTTACTCCCCGGGACTAGCTTACCCCGGGGAGCTGTTTTTT. It translates to CASSYSPGLAYPGELFF.